Listed below are T cell receptor beta chains from one sample, sequenced in a study of graft-versus-host responses after intestinal transplantation. Using immunoSEQ multiplex PCR, the repertoire was profiled, and TCRdb retains in-frame clones only, with some absent. The repertoire holds just over 20,000 clones, with 92% as singletons. The source material was PBMCs, sampled roughly 270 days after intestinal transplant. These TCRs come from a human patient who received an intestinal transplant, so some T cells may come from the graft donor. CDR3s include the opening cysteine and the closing phenylalanine or tryptophan. A D gene is named only where the DNA matches it firmly. Clone size is stated in some rows and not others, as once, few, many or a class when expanded.

TRBV9	once	-	TRBJ2-5	CASSPRGRQETQYF	TGTGCCAGCAGCCCTAGAGGCAGACAAGAGACCCAGTACTTC
TRBV6-6	-	-	TRBJ2-1	CASLGGLSYNEQFF	TGTGCCAGCTTGGGGGGTCTCTCCTACAATGAGCAGTTCTTC
TRBV9	-	TRBD2	TRBJ2-2	CASSLRTSALNTGELFF	TGTGCCAGCAGCCTACGGACTAGCGCCTTGAACACCGGGGAGCTGTTTTTT
TRBV9	few	-	TRBJ1-1	CASSPGGAAEAFF	TGTGCCAGCAGCCCCGGGGGGGCGGCTGAAGCTTTCTTT
TRBV10-2	-	TRBD1	TRBJ2-1	CASSGLDRVDEQFF	TGCGCCAGCAGTGGCCTCGACAGGGTCGATGAGCAGTTCTTC
TRBV10-2	-	-	TRBJ1-2	CASSESRHGYTF	TGCGCCAGCAGTGAGTCACGTCATGGCTACACCTTC
TRBV19	-	-	TRBJ2-7	CASSIRAYYEQYF	TGTGCCAGTAGTATCCGGGCCTACTACGAGCAGTACTTC
TRBV7-2	-	TRBD1	TRBJ2-7	CASSPKTEGQGYREQYF	TGTGCCAGCAGCCCAAAAACCGAGGGACAGGGTTATAGGGAGCAGTACTTC
TRBV5-1	-	TRBD2	TRBJ2-1	CASSLTSGRANEQFF	TGCGCCAGCAGCTTGACTAGCGGGAGGGCCAATGAGCAGTTCTTC
TRBV7-9	-	-	TRBJ2-7	CASSRPGTSGNYEQYF	TGTGCCAGCAGCCGTCCCGGGACTTCGGGTAATTACGAGCAGTACTTC
TRBV6-5	-	TRBD1	TRBJ1-5	CASRPTGGKQPQHF	TGTGCCAGCAGACCAACAGGGGGCAAACAGCCCCAGCATTTT
TRBV9	-	TRBD2	TRBJ2-3	CASTEGTNADTQYF	TGTGCCAGCACCGAGGGGACTAACGCAGATACGCAGTATTTT
TRBV6-5	-	-	TRBJ2-1	CASRIGKPTYNEQFF	TGTGCCAGCAGGATCGGGAAACCTACCTACAATGAGCAGTTCTTC
TRBV4-2	-	-	TRBJ2-7	CASSQDLGGAYEQYF	TGTGCCAGCAGCCAAGATCTTGGCGGGGCCTACGAGCAGTACTTC
TRBV29-1	-	-	TRBJ1-2	CSVAEVTLANYGYTF	TGCAGCGTTGCAGAAGTAACGCTTGCTAACTATGGCTACACCTTC
TRBV20-1	-	-	TRBJ2-5	CSASLLETQYF	TGCAGTGCTAGTCTACTAGAGACCCAGTACTTC
TRBV12-2	few	-	TRBJ2-2	CASRLACLAVNTGELFF	TGTGCAAGTCGCTTAGCGTGCCTAGCGGTGAACACCGGGGAGCTGTTTTTT
TRBV5-5	-	-	TRBJ1-3	CASSLFGRLGGNTIYF	TGTGCCAGCAGCTTGTTCGGGAGGTTGGGCGGAAACACCATATATTTT
TRBV7-7	-	TRBD2	TRBJ2-1	CASSPLAGFVKNEQFF	TGTGCCAGCTCACCTTTAGCGGGATTTGTGAAGAATGAGCAGTTCTTC
TRBV7-8	once	TRBD2	TRBJ2-7	CASSSLLAGGPYEQYF	TGTGCCAGCAGCTCCCTTCTAGCGGGAGGCCCCTACGAGCAGTACTTC
TRBV4-1	-	-	TRBJ2-3	CASSQELVGSLFLDTQYF	TGCGCCAGCAGCCAAGAGTTGGTTGGGTCCCTCTTTCTAGATACGCAGTATTTT
TRBV6-5	-	-	TRBJ1-4	CASSYSSSFPNEKLFF	TGTGCCAGCAGTTACTCGTCATCCTTTCCTAATGAAAAACTGTTTTTT
TRBV5-1	-	-	TRBJ2-1	CASSLTPPVNEQFF	TGCGCCAGCAGCTTGACTCCCCCTGTCAATGAGCAGTTCTTC
TRBV28	-	-	TRBJ1-5	CASSSSGTRRNQPQHF	TGTGCCAGCAGCTCATCCGGGACTCGGCGCAATCAGCCCCAGCATTTT
TRBV13	-	TRBD1	TRBJ2-7	CASSPGQGGYEQYF	TGTGCCAGCAGCCCGGGACAGGGCGGCTACGAGCAGTACTTC
TRBV5-1	-	-	TRBJ2-3	CASSLEGSGGTDTQYF	TGCGCCAGCAGCTTGGAGGGGAGTGGGGGCACAGATACGCAGTATTTT
TRBV6-1	-	-	TRBJ2-1	CASTAFSYNEQFF	TGTGCCAGCACGGCCTTTTCCTACAATGAGCAGTTCTTC
TRBV5-4	-	-	TRBJ2-3	CASSLAGRGTDTQYF	TGTGCCAGCAGCTTGGCCGGGCGGGGCACAGATACGCAGTATTTT
TRBV27	-	TRBD2	TRBJ2-3	CASSLLAGVTDTQYF	TGTGCCAGCAGTTTACTAGCGGGAGTTACGGATACGCAGTATTTT
TRBV2	medium-sized	-	TRBJ2-7	CAASSEYIIPYEQYF	TGTGCCGCCAGCAGTGAGTACATTATCCCCTACGAGCAGTACTTC
TRBV19	-	-	TRBJ1-1	CASSPRGVLVNTEAFF	TGTGCCAGTAGTCCCCGGGGGGTCTTGGTTAACACTGAAGCTTTCTTT
TRBV2	-	TRBD1	TRBJ1-5	CASSEPGQGWNGNQPQHF	TGTGCCAGCAGTGAACCGGGACAGGGTTGGAATGGCAATCAGCCCCAGCATTTT
TRBV19	-	-	TRBJ2-3	CASSMARNTDTQYF	TGTGCCAGTAGTATGGCTAGGAACACAGATACGCAGTATTTT
TRBV2	-	TRBD1	TRBJ1-2	CASRGQGVDGYTF	TGTGCCAGCAGGGGACAGGGTGTCGATGGCTACACCTTC
TRBV6-1	once	TRBD1	TRBJ2-5	CASSLDRVVRETQYF	TGTGCCAGCAGCCTAGACAGGGTTGTGAGAGAGACCCAGTACTTC
TRBV19	-	TRBD1	TRBJ2-1	CASSIARDRALNEQFF	TGTGCCAGTAGTATAGCGAGGGACAGGGCTCTTAATGAGCAGTTCTTC
TRBV28	-	-	TRBJ1-3	CASGEFSGNTIYF	TGTGCCAGCGGGGAATTCTCTGGAAACACCATATATTTT
TRBV6-1	-	TRBD1	TRBJ1-3	CAGWDRVGNTIYF	TGTGCCGGGTGGGACAGGGTCGGAAACACCATATATTTT
TRBV7-9	once	-	TRBJ2-1	CASSSPGGQDEQFF	TGTGCCAGCAGCTCCCCCGGGGGGCAGGATGAGCAGTTCTTC
TRBV27	-	TRBD2	TRBJ2-7	CASSLTSASYEQYF	TGTGCCAGCAGTTTGACTAGCGCCTCCTACGAGCAGTACTTC
TRBV27	-	-	TRBJ2-7	CASGPYEQYF	TGTGCCAGCGGACCATACGAGCAGTACTTC
TRBV5-4	-	TRBD1	TRBJ2-3	CASTSFRTGGTDTQYF	TGTGCCAGCACCTCATTCAGGACAGGGGGCACAGATACGCAGTATTTT
TRBV28	-	TRBD1	TRBJ2-7	CASSLGAGGVISYEQYF	TGTGCCAGCAGCTTAGGAGCAGGGGGCGTTATCTCCTACGAGCAGTACTTC
TRBV5-4	-	TRBD2	TRBJ2-5	CASSLSGGNQETQYF	TGTGCCAGCAGCTTGTCGGGAGGGAACCAAGAGACCCAGTACTTC
TRBV27	-	TRBD1	TRBJ2-1	CASSFGRQGGWQFF	TGTGCCAGCAGTTTCGGAAGACAAGGGGGCTGGCAGTTCTTC
TRBV18	-	TRBD1	TRBJ1-2	CASSPQGANYGYTF	TGTGCCAGCTCACCACAGGGGGCGAACTATGGCTACACCTTC
TRBV5-6	-	TRBD1	TRBJ2-7	CASSLEQGAYEQYF	TGTGCCAGCAGCTTGGAACAGGGGGCCTACGAGCAGTACTTC